The source of this T cell receptor (beta chain) is a study of regulatory T cells in long-lasting Graves disease. Study observations and caveats: Investigators studied peripheral blood only, not thyroid tissue. There was favoring of TRBV28, TRBJ1-2 and TRBJ2-5 in persistent disease.

With iRepertoire HTBI primers and Arm-PCR of CDR3 regions, TCR beta libraries were built. TCRdb fed the multiplex PCR reads into MiXCR, producing one record per CDR3 protein. The data hold 350,000 to 550,000 distinct CDR3 sequences, with roughly 15% observed a single time. This clonotype has a handful of counts. Its antigen remains unidentified. Noted time point: newly diagnosed GD, antithyroid drugs for less than 3 months. PBMC-extracted RNA yielded the TCR library. The CDR3 loop spans 13 amino acids. Trimming removed 4 bases at V and 9 bases at J, with 13 bases between. Looked up from germline, CDR1 is LGHDT and CDR2 is YNNKEL (reference sequence). These data were likewise used in another study, on T cells in Graves' hyperthyroidism and ophthalmopathy. This second report adds: Aged 18 to 65, the patients had hyperthyroidism that was newly diagnosed and had lasted under 2 months. HTBI primers were the set used in a first-round RT-PCR of the TCR CDR3.

This TCR came from a woman under 30 with Graves disease. The input for sequencing was peripheral blood mononuclear cells (PBMCs), taken at new diagnosis, from a patient treated with antithyroid drugs. The V gene is TRBV3-1, the J gene TRBJ2-1; D is possibly TRBD1 or TRBD2 (5 bases each). The CDR3 loop reads CASSPMGPGEQFF. CDR3 nucleotide sequence: TGTGCCAGCAGCCCAATGGGACCGGGTGAGCAGTTCTTC.